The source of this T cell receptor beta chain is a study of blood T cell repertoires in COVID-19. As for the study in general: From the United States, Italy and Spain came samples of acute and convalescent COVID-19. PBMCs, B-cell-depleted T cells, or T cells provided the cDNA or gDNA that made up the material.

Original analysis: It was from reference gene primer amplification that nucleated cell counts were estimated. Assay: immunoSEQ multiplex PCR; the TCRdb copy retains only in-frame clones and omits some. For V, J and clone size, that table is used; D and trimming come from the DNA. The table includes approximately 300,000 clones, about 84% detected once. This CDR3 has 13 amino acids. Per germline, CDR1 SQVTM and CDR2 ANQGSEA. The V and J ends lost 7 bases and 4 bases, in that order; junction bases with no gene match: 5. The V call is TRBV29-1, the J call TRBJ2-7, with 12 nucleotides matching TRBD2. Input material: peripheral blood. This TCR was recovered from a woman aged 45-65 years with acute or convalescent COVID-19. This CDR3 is CSAVTSGSYEQYF. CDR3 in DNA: TGCAGCGCCGTGACTAGCGGGAGTTACGAGCAGTACTTC.